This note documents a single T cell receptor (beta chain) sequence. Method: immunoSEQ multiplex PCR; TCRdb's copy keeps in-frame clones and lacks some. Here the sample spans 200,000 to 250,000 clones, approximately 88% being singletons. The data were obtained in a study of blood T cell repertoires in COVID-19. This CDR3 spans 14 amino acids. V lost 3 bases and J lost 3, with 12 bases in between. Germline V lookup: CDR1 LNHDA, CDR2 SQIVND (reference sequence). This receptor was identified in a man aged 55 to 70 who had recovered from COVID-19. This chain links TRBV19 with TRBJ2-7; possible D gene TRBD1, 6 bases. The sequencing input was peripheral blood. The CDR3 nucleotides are TGTGCCAGTAGTATGAGACAGGAGAGCTACGAGCAGTACTTC. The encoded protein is CASSMRQESYEQYF.